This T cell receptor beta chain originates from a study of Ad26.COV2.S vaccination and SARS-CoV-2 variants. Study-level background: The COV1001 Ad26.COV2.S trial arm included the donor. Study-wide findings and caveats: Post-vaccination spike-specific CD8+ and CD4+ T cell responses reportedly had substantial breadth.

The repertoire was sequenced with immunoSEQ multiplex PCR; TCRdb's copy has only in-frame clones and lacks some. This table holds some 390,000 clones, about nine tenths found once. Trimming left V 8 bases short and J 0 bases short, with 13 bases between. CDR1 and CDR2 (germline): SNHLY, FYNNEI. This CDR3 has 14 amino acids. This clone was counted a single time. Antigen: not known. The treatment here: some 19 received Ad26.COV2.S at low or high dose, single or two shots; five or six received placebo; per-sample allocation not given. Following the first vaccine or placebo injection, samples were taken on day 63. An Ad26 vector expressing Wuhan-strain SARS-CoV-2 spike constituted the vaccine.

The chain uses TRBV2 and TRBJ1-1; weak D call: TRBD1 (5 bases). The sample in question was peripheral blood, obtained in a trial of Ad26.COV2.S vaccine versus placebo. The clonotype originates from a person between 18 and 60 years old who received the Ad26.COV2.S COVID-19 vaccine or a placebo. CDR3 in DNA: TGTGCCAGCTTCTCGGACATATTGAACACTGAAGCTTTCTTT. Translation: CASFSDILNTEAFF.